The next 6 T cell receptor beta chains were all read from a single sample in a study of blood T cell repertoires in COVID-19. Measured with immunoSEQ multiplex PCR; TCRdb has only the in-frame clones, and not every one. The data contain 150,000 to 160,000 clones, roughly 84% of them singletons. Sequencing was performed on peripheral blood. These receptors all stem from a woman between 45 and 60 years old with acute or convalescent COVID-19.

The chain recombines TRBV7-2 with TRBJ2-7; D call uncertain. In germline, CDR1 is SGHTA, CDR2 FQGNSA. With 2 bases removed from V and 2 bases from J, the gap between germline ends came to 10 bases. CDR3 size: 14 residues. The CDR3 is CASSLSPLPYEQYF. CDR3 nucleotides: TGTGCCAGCAGCTTAAGCCCCCTCCCCTACGAGCAGTACTTC.

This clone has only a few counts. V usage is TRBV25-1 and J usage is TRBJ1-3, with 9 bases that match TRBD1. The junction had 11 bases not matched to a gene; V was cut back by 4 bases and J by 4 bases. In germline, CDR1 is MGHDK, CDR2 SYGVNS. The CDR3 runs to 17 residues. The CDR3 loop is CASSAYPTGGGGNTIYF. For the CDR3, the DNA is TGTGCCAGCAGTGCGTACCCCACAGGGGGCGGCGGAAACACCATATATTTT. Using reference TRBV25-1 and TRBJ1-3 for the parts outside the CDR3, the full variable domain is EADIYQTPRYLVIGTGKKITLECSQTMGHDKMYWYQQDPGMELHLIHYSYGVNSTEKGDLSSESTVSRIRTEHFPLTLESARPSHTSQYLCASSAYPTGGGGNTIYFGEGSWLTVV.

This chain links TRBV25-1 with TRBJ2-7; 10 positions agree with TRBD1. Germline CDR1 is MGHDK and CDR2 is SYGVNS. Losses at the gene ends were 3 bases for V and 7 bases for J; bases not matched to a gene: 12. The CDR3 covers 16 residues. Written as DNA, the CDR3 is TGTGCCAGCAGTGAGAATGTTCGGACAGGGGGTCGGGAGCAGTACTTC. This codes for CASSENVRTGGREQYF.

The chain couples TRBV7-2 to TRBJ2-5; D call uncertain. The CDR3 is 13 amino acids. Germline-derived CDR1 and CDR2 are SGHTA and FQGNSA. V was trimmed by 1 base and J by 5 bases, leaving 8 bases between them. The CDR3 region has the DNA TGTGCCAGCAGCTTAGGGCTCCATGAGACCCAGTACTTC. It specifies CASSLGLHETQYF.

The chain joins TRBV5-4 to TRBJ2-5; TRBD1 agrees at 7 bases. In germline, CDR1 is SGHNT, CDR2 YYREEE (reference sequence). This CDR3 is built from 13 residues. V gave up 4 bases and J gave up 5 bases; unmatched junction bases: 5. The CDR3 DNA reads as TGTGCCAGCAGCCTAGACAGGGATGAGACCCAGTACTTC. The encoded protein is CASSLDRDETQYF.

Here the CDR3 DNA reads TGTGCCAGCAGCTCTAGCGGGAGCCTGGGCTACGAGCAGTACTTC. Translation gives CASSSSGSLGYEQYF. This sequence joins TRBV13 and TRBJ2-7; 10 bases map to TRBD2. V was clipped by 4 bases and J by 3 bases; unmatched bases: 6. Germline V gives CDR1 PRHDT, CDR2 FYEKMQ (reference sequence). The CDR3 has 15 residues.